What follows are 16 T cell receptor beta chains derived from one specimen sequenced in a study of cytomegalovirus exposure and HLA in healthy donors. Vbeta (60) and Jbeta (13) primers were used in the PCR. The repertoire was sequenced with immunoSEQ multiplex PCR; TCRdb's copy has only in-frame clones and lacks some. The sample includes about 160,000 clones, about 80% seen only once; the top ten take 2.2%. The specimen sequenced was PBMCs. These receptors came from a man aged 50-60 years in good health and CMV-seropositive.

This sequence joins TRBV9 and TRBJ2-5, with 7 bases that match TRBD2. Losses at the gene ends were 3 bases for V and 1 base for J; bases not matched to a gene: 3. The CDR3 runs 14 residues. The germline gives CDR1 SGDLS, CDR2 YYNGEE. CDR3 DNA: TGTGCCAGCAGCGGGGGAGGGACCCAAGAGACCCAGTACTTC. Protein product: CASSGGGTQETQYF.

A few counts support this clone. The chain combines TRBV4-2 with TRBJ1-5; the D gene is possibly TRBD1 (6 bases). Per germline, CDR1 LGHNA and CDR2 YNFKEQ. Trimming pared 1 base from V and 2 bases from J, leaving 9 bases between. CDR3 length equals 15 residues. CDR3 sequence (DNA): TGTGCCAGCAGCCAAGTGAACAGGGGCAATCAGCCCCAGCATTTT. Its translation is CASSQVNRGNQPQHF.

CDR3 region: CASRRDSYEQYF. The CDR3 bases are TGTGCCAGCAGACGGGACAGCTACGAGCAGTACTTC. This chain connects TRBV7-9 to TRBJ2-5; 7 nucleotides match TRBD1. Matching the DNA end better, TRBJ2-7 makes the J call doubtful. There are 12 residues in the CDR3. Germline V lookup: CDR1 SEHNR, CDR2 FQNEAQ (reference sequence).

This chain connects TRBV2 to TRBJ1-4; 7 positions match TRBD1. This CDR3 comprises 16 residues. CDR1 and CDR2 from the germline V gene are SNHLY and FYNNEI. V shed 1 base, J shed 7 bases, and the junction held 9 bases outside the gene matches. The CDR3: CASSEDRRGRAEKLFF. As DNA, the CDR3 is TGTGCCAGCAGTGAAGATAGGAGGGGGCGCGCTGAAAAACTGTTTTTT.

The V gene is TRBV5-8, the J gene TRBJ2-5, with TRBD2 matching over 13 bases. V lost 4 bases, J lost 3 bases, and 3 bases stayed unmatched. From germline, CDR1 is SGHTS and CDR2 YDEGEE. The CDR3 sequence is 15 residues long. CDR3 coding DNA: TGTGCCAGCAGCCTCGGACTAGCGGGGGAAGAGACCCAGTACTTC. It specifies CASSLGLAGEETQYF.

The J gene is TRBJ2-5, the V gene TRBV27; the match to TRBD1 covers 9 bases. The J call may be wrong; the DNA end is better matched by TRBJ2-7. CDR1 MNHEY and CDR2 SMNVEV come from the germline V gene (reference sequence). There are 14 residues in the CDR3. Here the CDR3 reads CASSFGTGRGEQYF. DNA for the CDR3: TGTGCCAGCAGTTTCGGGACAGGGAGGGGCGAGCAGTACTTC.

This clone appeared a single time. Within the sample, other DNA sequences also encode this same CDR3. This rearrangement joins TRBV15 to TRBJ2-7, with 8 bases aligning to TRBD1. In germline, CDR1 is LNHNV, CDR2 YYDKDF (reference sequence). J was trimmed by 3 bases and V by 0 bases; bases with no gene match: 7. This CDR3 is built from 16 residues. The CDR3 loop is CATSRDLGQGIYEQYF. The CDR3 bases are TGTGCCACCAGCAGAGATCTAGGACAGGGCATCTACGAGCAGTACTTC. The full variable domain, with the rest looked up from reference TRBV15 and TRBJ2-7, is DAMVIQNPRYQVTQFGKPVTLSCSQTLNHNVMYWYQQKSSQAPKLLFHYYDKDFNNEADTPDNFQSRRPNTSFCFLDIRSPGLGDTAMYLCATSRDLGQGIYEQYFGPGTRLTVT.

V and J are TRBV7-9 and TRBJ1-6; no reliable D call. V lost 2 bases to trimming and J lost 5 bases, with 13 bases between them. This CDR3 contains 16 residues. CDR1 is SEHNR and CDR2 is FQNEAQ in the germline V gene (reference sequence). CDR3 DNA sequence: TGTGCCAGCAGCTTACCGTTCCCTGCGGATAATTCACCCCTCCACTTT. This gives the protein CASSLPFPADNSPLHF.

This clone was counted only a few times. Other DNA sequences in the sample encode the same CDR3. The chain combines TRBV6-5 with TRBJ1-1; no definite D call. The ends were cut back, 2 bases at V and 1 base at J, with 5 bases in the middle. There are 13 residues in the CDR3. Germline CDR1 and CDR2: MNHEY and SVGAGI. CDR3: CASSYAGNTEAFF. The CDR3 bases are TGTGCCAGCAGTTACGCCGGGAACACTGAAGCTTTCTTT.

The chain employs TRBV27 and TRBJ1-5; no firm D call. The length of the CDR3 is 15 residues. CDR1 and CDR2 (germline): MNHEY, SMNVEV (reference sequence). Trimming left V 0 bases short and J 4 bases short, with 10 bases between. The chain's CDR3 is CASSLSSRGNQPQHF. DNA for the CDR3: TGTGCCAGCAGTTTATCGAGCCGGGGAAATCAGCCCCAGCATTTT.

This chain joins TRBV5-4 and TRBJ2-1; the match to TRBD2 covers 10 bases. J was trimmed by 8 bases and V by 4 bases; bases with no gene match: 9. Germline V lookup: CDR1 SGHNT, CDR2 YYREEE (reference sequence). CDR3 size: 15 residues. The CDR3: CASSPLAGAGDEQFF. CDR3 in DNA: TGTGCCAGCAGCCCCCTAGCGGGGGCGGGGGATGAGCAGTTCTTC. Based on the CDR3 plus reference TRBV5-4 and TRBJ2-1, the full variable domain is ETGVTQSPTHLIKTRGQQVTLRCSSQSGHNTVSWYQQALGQGPQFIFQYYREEENGRGNFPPRFSGLQFPNYSSELNVNALELDDSALYLCASSPLAGAGDEQFFGPGTRLTVL.

The chain recombines TRBV5-1 with TRBJ2-2; D is undetermined. Germline assignment: CDR1 SGHRS and CDR2 YFSETQ. The germline V and J ends were trimmed by 0 bases and 8 bases, with 11 bases remaining between them. The length of the CDR3 is 14 residues. The CDR3 DNA follows: TGCGCCAGCAGCTTGGACAGCACCGCGGGGGAGCTGTTTTTT. It specifies CASSLDSTAGELFF.

The rearrangement joins TRBV23-1 to TRBJ2-3, with TRBD2 matching over 13 bases. TRBV23-1 is known as an ORF, though its function is uncertain. The trim removed 11 bases at V and 0 bases at J, leaving 14 bases unmatched. CDR3 size: 18 residues. CDR3 in DNA: TGCGCCGCCATCCGACTAGCGGGGGGTAAGACTAGCACAGATACGCAGTATTTT. It encodes CAAIRLAGGKTSTDTQYF.

The chain recombines TRBV7-6 with TRBJ2-7, with 9 bases matching TRBD1. Looked up from germline, CDR1 is SGHVS and CDR2 is FNYEAQ. Losses at the gene ends were 5 bases for V and 6 bases for J; bases not matched to a gene: 14. The CDR3 is made up of 16 amino acids. This chain's CDR3 is CASSPTSGTGWREQYF. The CDR3, as DNA: TGTGCCAGCAGCCCAACATCCGGGACAGGGTGGCGCGAGCAGTACTTC.

The chain recombines TRBV29-1 with TRBJ2-7; possibly TRBD2 for D (5 bases). The CDR3 loop spans 15 amino acids. V was pared by 0 bases and J by 1 base, with 13 bases between. Germline CDR1 reads SQVTM; CDR2 reads ANQGSEA. In DNA, the CDR3 is TGCAGCGTTGAAGATATGAAGACTAATTCCTACGAGCAGTACTTC. Translation: CSVEDMKTNSYEQYF.

This chain uses TRBV27 with TRBJ2-1; 9 bases align to TRBD2. The CDR3 has 15 amino acids. Germline V gene data show CDR1 as MNHEY and CDR2 as SMNVEV (reference sequence). J was trimmed by 4 bases and V by 2 bases; bases with no gene match: 3. The CDR3, as DNA: TGTGCCAGCAGTTTAGATAGCGGGGGATACAATGAGCAGTTCTTC. It translates to CASSLDSGGYNEQFF.